This TCR beta chain is from a study of T cells in Graves' hyperthyroidism and ophthalmopathy. The CDR3 length is 13 residues. The V gene's germline CDR1 is SGHVS and CDR2 FQNEAQ. V was clipped by 4 bases and J by 2 bases, with 7 bases between them. An absence of ophthalmopathy progression within 18 months meant stable Graves' hyperthyroidism. Uncontrolled infection, other autoimmune disease, pregnancy or lactation disqualified patients from enrolment. A few counts support this clonotype. Its antigen is currently unknown. What was amplified from RNA transcripts were TCR beta CDR3 regions. The HTBI primer set was used in a first-round RT-PCR of the TCR CDR3. TCRdb fed the multiplex PCR reads into MiXCR, producing one record per CDR3 protein. The table includes around 580,000 distinct CDR3 sequences, around 42% detected once. Study outcomes and limitations: Within blood appeared most thyroid clonotypes that had expanded above 0.001. A model using 13 V-J features told ophthalmopathy apart from stable hyperthyroidism.

The sequencing sample was made of peripheral blood or thyroid tissue (not recorded which). The sequence came from a woman under 30 with Graves' hyperthyroidism. The chain combines TRBV7-8 with TRBJ2-3; D gene uncertain. The chain's CDR3 is CASSWGFTDTQYF. CDR3 in DNA: TGTGCCAGCAGCTGGGGATTCACAGATACGCAGTATTTT.